Here is one T cell receptor (beta chain) with its context. The ends were cut back, 5 bases at V and 10 bases at J, with 14 bases in the middle. The germline V gene encodes CDR1 SGHVS and CDR2 FQNEAQ. This CDR3 has 12 amino acids. This entry belongs to a study of blood T cell repertoires in COVID-19. Repertoires were generated with immunoSEQ multiplex PCR, while TCRdb's copy carries only in-frame clones and drops some. The sample consists of roughly 270,000 clones, about four fifths of them appearing once. Sample: PBMCs or T cells enriched from blood (not recorded which). The chain links TRBV7-8 to TRBJ1-1, with D uncertain. This TCR derives from a man aged 40-55 years who had been exposed to COVID-19. The CDR3 reads CASSGYSEAAFF. As DNA, the CDR3 is TGTGCCAGCAGCGGCTACTCTGAGGCAGCTTTCTTT.